The 20 T cell receptor beta chains below were found in one sample sequenced in a study of T cells in tumors after PD-1 blockade. Libraries were prepared by immunoSEQ multiplex PCR; TCRdb keeps only in-frame clonotypes and omits some of them. The sample lists 20,000 to 25,000 clones, around 80% occurring once. Sequencing used PBMCs, obtained before anti-PD-1 treatment. The receptor set was obtained from a human donor with basal cell carcinoma.

CDR3: CASSQVTQGRGEAFF. CDR3 DNA: TGTGCCAGCAGCCAAGTTACACAGGGGCGCGGGGAAGCTTTCTTT. This sequence joins TRBV4-2 and TRBJ1-1, with 7 bases fitting TRBD1. Trimming took 1 base from V and 8 from J; bases not matched to a gene: 10. Germline CDR1 LGHNA, CDR2 YNFKEQ. The CDR3 runs to 15 residues.

The J gene is TRBJ2-1, the V gene TRBV5-4, with D possibly TRBD2 on 7 matching bases. This CDR3 has 15 amino acids. Trimming removed 0 bases from V and 5 bases from J, with 12 bases in between. Germline V CDR1 and CDR2: SGHNT, YYREEE (reference sequence). The CDR3 region has the DNA TGTGCCAGCAGCTTGGTCGGGGGGCCCCACAATGAGCAGTTCTTC. Protein product: CASSLVGGPHNEQFF.

The chain couples TRBV28 to TRBJ1-2, with 7 nucleotides matching TRBD1. CDR1 and CDR2 (germline): MDHEN, SYDVKM. This CDR3 spans 14 amino acids. The trim removed 3 bases at V and 2 bases at J, leaving 3 bases unmatched. The CDR3 loop is CASSLTGTNYGYTF. The DNA for the CDR3 is TGTGCCAGCAGTTTGACAGGGACCAACTATGGCTACACCTTC.

This clone is medium-sized (0.01 to 0.1%). The V and J genes are TRBV6-2 or TRBV6-3 and TRBJ2-7; D is uncertain. The germline V gene encodes CDR1 MNHEY and CDR2 SVGEGT. V gave up 2 bases and J gave up 3 bases, with 11 bases separating them. The CDR3 consists of 14 residues. As DNA, the CDR3 is TGTGCCAGCAGTTACGGGTCAGCCAGCTACGAGCAGTACTTC. This gives the protein CASSYGSASYEQYF.

This chain connects TRBV7-3 to TRBJ2-1, with TRBD2 matching 10 bases. CDR3 length equals 16 residues. The trim removed 4 bases at V and 2 bases at J, leaving 5 bases unmatched. In germline, CDR1 is SGHTA, CDR2 FQGTGA. The CDR3 here is CASSSKSGGAYNEQFF. The DNA for the CDR3 is TGTGCCAGCAGCTCGAAGAGCGGGGGGGCCTACAATGAGCAGTTCTTC.

CDR3 nucleotides: TGTGCCATCAGTGATTGGGGACAGGGTGTCTCTGGAAACACCATATATTTT. Translated: CAISDWGQGVSGNTIYF. V usage is TRBV10-3 and J usage is TRBJ1-3, with TRBD1 identical over 9 bases. The CDR3 consists of 17 residues. CDR1 is ENHRY, CDR2 SYGVKD, per germline. J was trimmed by 0 bases and V by 3 bases; bases with no gene match: 6.

The rearrangement uses TRBV6-1 and TRBJ2-1; 8 bases agree with TRBD2. Looked up from germline, CDR1 is MNHNS and CDR2 is SASEGT. V dropped 2 bases and J dropped 4; count of bases not matched to a gene: 10. This CDR3 contains 17 residues. CDR3 residues: CASSESGLARGYNEQFF. CDR3 coding DNA: TGTGCCAGCAGTGAATCCGGACTAGCCCGGGGTTACAATGAGCAGTTCTTC.

The chain recombines TRBV5-6 with TRBJ2-3, with 9 nucleotides matching TRBD1. Germline V gene sequence: CDR1 SGHDT, CDR2 YYEEEE. The CDR3 runs to 16 residues. V trimming: 2 bases; J trimming: 7 bases; junction bases outside the gene matches: 11. The chain's CDR3 is CASSLESGQGSHTQYF. For the CDR3, the DNA is TGTGCCAGCAGCTTAGAATCGGGACAGGGATCACATACGCAGTATTTT.

V gene TRBV5-1 combines with J gene TRBJ1-4; D call uncertain. V lost 5 bases, J lost 7 bases, and 12 bases lay in between. CDR3 length: 13 residues. Per the germline V gene, CDR1 is SGHRS and CDR2 is YFSETQ. The chain's CDR3 is CASRGTAGEKLFF. In DNA form, the CDR3 reads TGCGCCAGCAGGGGAACAGCGGGTGAAAAACTGTTTTTT.

V and J are TRBV7-9 and TRBJ2-7, with 11 bases matching TRBD1. After removal of 5 bases from V and 4 bases from J, the junction contained 4 bases not matched to a gene. This CDR3 spans 14 amino acids. Germline V gene lookup returns CDR1 SEHNR and CDR2 FQNEAQ (reference sequence). This CDR3 is CASSPWDRGYEQYF. The CDR3 region has the DNA TGTGCCAGCAGCCCCTGGGACAGGGGGTACGAGCAGTACTTC. The full variable domain, with the rest looked up from reference TRBV7-9 and TRBJ2-7, is DTGVSQNPRHKITKRGQNVTFRCDPISEHNRLYWYRQTLGQGPEFLTYFQNEAQLEKSRLLSDRFSAERPKGSFSTLEIQRTEQGDSAMYLCASSPWDRGYEQYFGPGTRLTVT.

The chain employs TRBV7-3 and TRBJ2-2, with 9 positions matching TRBD1. The J segment lost 3 bases and the V segment lost 5 bases, leaving 10 bases of the junction unmatched. There are 17 residues in the CDR3. CDR1 and CDR2 from the germline V gene are SGHTA and FQGTGA. The DNA for the CDR3 is TGTGCCAGCAGCCCCGGCCAAGGGACAGGGTACACCGGGGAGCTGTTTTTT. Its protein is CASSPGQGTGYTGELFF.

This clone has a handful of counts. CDR3 sequence: CASRKQGAWQPQHF. CDR3 sequence (DNA): TGTGCCAGCAGAAAGCAGGGGGCGTGGCAGCCCCAGCATTTT. The chain joins TRBV6-5 to TRBJ1-5; the match to TRBD1 covers 8 bases. V lost 6 bases and J lost 7; bases outside the gene matches: 8. Per germline, CDR1 MNHEY and CDR2 SVGAGI. This CDR3 is 14 amino acids long.

J is TRBJ1-1 and V is TRBV19; 8 bases agree with TRBD1. Trimming removed 5 bases from V and 1 base from J; junction bases left unmatched: 6. The CDR3 is 15 amino acids. Germline V gene lookup returns CDR1 LNHDA and CDR2 SQIVND (reference sequence). The CDR3: CASSFSGTGNTEAFF. As DNA, the CDR3 is TGTGCCAGTAGTTTCTCCGGGACAGGGAACACTGAAGCTTTCTTT.

The CDR3 DNA sequence: TGTGCCAGCAGCTATACAGCGAGTACTAATGAAAAACTGTTTTTT. Its translation is CASSYTASTNEKLFF. This chain links TRBV7-9 with TRBJ1-4, with no clear D. Germline V CDR1 and CDR2: SEHNR, FQNEAQ (reference sequence). The CDR3 extends over 15 amino acids. Between the trimmed V and J ends, which lost 4 bases and 2 bases, there was a span of 11 bases.

The chain is built from TRBV18 and TRBJ1-1; unclear D gene. CDR1 is KGHSH and CDR2 is LQKENI in the germline V gene. The germline V and J ends were trimmed by 2 bases and 1 base, with 8 bases remaining between them. The CDR3 sequence is 14 residues long. CDR3 residues: CASSPGKWNTEAFF. CDR3 in DNA: TGTGCCAGCTCACCAGGGAAGTGGAACACTGAAGCTTTCTTT.

The chain uses TRBV19 and TRBJ2-1; D is perhaps TRBD2 (6 bases). V was pared by 6 bases and J by 5 bases, with 11 bases between. The CDR3 has 13 amino acids. CDR1 and CDR2 from the germline V gene are LNHDA and SQIVND (reference sequence). The CDR3 is CASRELADNEQFF. CDR3 sequence (DNA): TGTGCCAGTAGAGAACTAGCAGACAATGAGCAGTTCTTC.

This chain joins TRBV3-1 (or the pseudogene TRBV3-2) and TRBJ1-2; unclear D gene. V was trimmed by 1 base and J by 8 bases, leaving 11 bases between them. The CDR3 loop spans 13 amino acids. Germline V gene sequence: CDR1 LGHDT, CDR2 YNNKEL (reference sequence). The CDR3 here is CASSQGPSGGYTF. In nucleotides, the CDR3 is TGTGCCAGCAGCCAAGGGCCCTCGGGGGGCTACACCTTC.

The chain has TRBV6-1 and TRBJ1-4; 9 positions agree with TRBD1. This CDR3 is 14 amino acids long. Germline values: CDR1 MNHNS, CDR2 SASEGT. After removal of 2 bases from V and 7 bases from J, the junction contained 2 bases not matched to a gene. The CDR3 protein is CASSEWDRAEKLFF. The CDR3 nucleotides read TGTGCCAGCAGTGAATGGGACAGGGCTGAAAAACTGTTTTTT.

The gene calls are TRBV28 and TRBJ1-5; D is unclear. The CDR3 extends over 14 amino acids. Germline CDR1 is MDHEN and CDR2 is SYDVKM. With 4 bases removed from V and 3 bases from J, the gap between germline ends came to 10 bases. The CDR3 loop is CASSYRALNQPQHF. CDR3 DNA sequence: TGTGCCAGCAGTTACCGGGCCCTCAATCAGCCCCAGCATTTT.

The chain links TRBV3-1 (or the pseudogene TRBV3-2) to TRBJ1-1; tentatively, D is TRBD1 (6 bases). The CDR3 sequence is 14 residues long. The germline V gene has CDR1 LGHDT and CDR2 YNNKEL (reference sequence). The ends were cut back, 4 bases at V and 1 base at J, with 10 bases in the middle. The CDR3 region has the DNA TGTGCCAGCAGCCGACTACAGGGGAACACTGAAGCTTTCTTT. Translation: CASSRLQGNTEAFF.